This T cell receptor (beta chain) was found in a study of blood T cell repertoires in COVID-19. Study summary: From the United States, Italy and Spain came samples of acute and convalescent COVID-19. PBMCs, B-cell-depleted T cells, or T cells were the source of the cDNA or gDNA that made up the material.

Authors' processing steps: Researchers report that nucleated cell counts were estimated from reference gene primer amplification. Sequenced by immunoSEQ multiplex PCR; TCRdb stores in-frame clones only, minus some. That table supplies the V and J calls and clone size; D and trimming were determined from the DNA. The data show approximately 85,000 clones, around four fifths seen once. This CDR3 comprises 16 residues. Germline CDR1 reads SNHLY; CDR2 reads FYNNEI. V lost 5 bases, J lost 6 bases, and 19 bases lay in between. The receptor comes from a woman aged 70-85 years with active or convalescent COVID-19. The rearrangement joins TRBV2 to TRBJ2-2; D may be TRBD1 (7 bases). The sample consisted of peripheral blood. Here the CDR3 DNA reads TGTGCCAGCAGTCCCCCGACAGGGAGGAGGTCCGGGGAGCTGTTTTTT. This codes for CASSPPTGRRSGELFF. Together with reference TRBV2 and TRBJ2-2, the CDR3 gives the full variable domain: EPEVTQTPSHQVTQMGQEVILRCVPISNHLYFYWYRQILGQKVEFLVSFYNNEISEKSEIFDDQFSVERPDGSNFTLKIRSTKLEDSAMYFCASSPPTGRRSGELFFGEGSRLTVL.